The next 29 T cell receptor beta chains were all read from a single sample in a study of blood T cell repertoires in COVID-19. Method: immunoSEQ multiplex PCR; TCRdb's copy keeps in-frame clones and lacks some. This table has 200,000 to 250,000 clones, 80% to 90% appearing once. What was sequenced was PBMCs or T cells enriched from blood (not recorded which). The receptors shown here come from a woman aged 40 to 50 with acute COVID-19.

The V gene is TRBV7-2, the J gene TRBJ1-2; 7 bases map to TRBD1. CDR3 size: 14 residues. The germline CDR1 and CDR2 sequences are SGHTA and FQGNSA. J lost 1 base, V lost 1 base, and 0 bases had no gene match. CDR3 nucleotides: TGTGCCAGCAGCTTAGGACAGGGTAACTATGGCTACACCTTC. It yields the protein CASSLGQGNYGYTF.

This chain links TRBV6-5 with TRBJ2-7, with 11 bases lining up with TRBD2. Germline V gene sequence: CDR1 MNHEY, CDR2 SVGAGI. This CDR3 is 15 amino acids long. With V trimmed by 7 bases and J by 5 bases, 10 bases remained unmatched. CDR3 bases: TGTGCCAGCATAATTATAGCGGGGGGGGGCCACGAGCAGTACTTC. Protein product: CASIIIAGGGHEQYF.

The chain has TRBV5-1 and TRBJ1-1, with TRBD1 as a possible D gene (5 bases). Trimming left V 3 bases short and J 6 bases short, with 6 bases between. There are 11 residues in the CDR3. Per the germline V gene, CDR1 is SGHRS and CDR2 is YFSETQ. CDR3 coding DNA: TGCGCCAGCAGCTGGGGGGCTGAAGCTTTCTTT. This sequence encodes CASSWGAEAFF.

The chain couples TRBV15 to TRBJ1-5; no reliable D call. Trimming took off 5 bases at V and 3 bases at J, with 14 bases between the two ends. The CDR3 totals 15 residues. Looked up from germline, CDR1 is LNHNV and CDR2 is YYDKDF (reference sequence). The CDR3 reads CATSPPGGYNQPQHF. CDR3 sequence (DNA): TGTGCCACCAGCCCACCGGGAGGGTACAATCAGCCCCAGCATTTT.

This clone was seen only once. The chain employs TRBV28 and TRBJ2-7; D remains unclear. CDR1 is MDHEN, CDR2 SYDVKM, per germline. The CDR3 has 13 amino acids. V lost 6 bases to trimming and J lost 2 bases, with 11 bases between them. CDR3 nucleotide sequence: TGTGCCAGCAGCAGAGGTATTCCCTACGAGCAGTACGTC. It yields the protein CASSRGIPYEQYV.

The J gene is TRBJ1-2, the V gene TRBV19; D is undetermined. The CDR3 has 14 amino acids. Germline values: CDR1 LNHDA, CDR2 SQIVND (reference sequence). V was clipped by 5 bases and J by 3 bases, with 13 bases between them. The CDR3 is CASSLKTDYYGYTF. DNA for the CDR3: TGTGCCAGTAGTTTAAAGACTGATTACTATGGCTACACCTTC.

The chain is built from TRBV18 and TRBJ1-5; D is unclear. Trimming stripped 4 bases from V and 0 bases from J, with 7 bases between. This CDR3 region has 14 residues. Germline V CDR1 and CDR2: KGHSH, LQKENI. The CDR3 DNA reads as TGTGCCAGCTCACTTCAGGCTAGCAATCAGCCCCAGCATTTT. Its translation is CASSLQASNQPQHF.

The chain joins TRBV7-2 to TRBJ1-1; maybe TRBD1 (6 bases). Trimming left V 4 bases short and J 1 base short, with 10 bases between. The CDR3 extends over 14 amino acids. The germline gives CDR1 SGHTA, CDR2 FQGNSA. CDR3 loop: CASSSWTENTEAFF. The CDR3 DNA follows: TGTGCCAGCAGCTCCTGGACAGAGAACACTGAAGCTTTCTTT.

V is TRBV29-1 and J is TRBJ1-2, with unresolved D. This CDR3 contains 15 residues. The germline V and J ends were trimmed by 2 bases and 4 bases, with 17 bases remaining between them. Germline V gene data show CDR1 as SQVTM and CDR2 as ANQGSEA. The CDR3 DNA reads as TGCAGCGTTGAACTGAACAGACCCGACCCCTATGGCTACACCTTC. Translated, it gives CSVELNRPDPYGYTF.

The chain is built from TRBV30 and TRBJ1-5, with D possibly being TRBD1 (6 bases). Germline V gene sequence: CDR1 GTSNPN, CDR2 SVGIG (reference sequence). V was cut by 0 bases and J by 2 bases, with 8 bases left in between. This CDR3 has 14 residues. CDR3 amino acids: CAWSVQGGNQPQHF. The CDR3 DNA follows: TGTGCCTGGAGTGTACAGGGTGGCAATCAGCCCCAGCATTTT.

The CDR3 protein is CASSMRGGTDTQYF. In DNA, the CDR3 is TGTGCCAGTAGTATGCGGGGGGGCACAGATACGCAGTATTTT. The chain has TRBV19 and TRBJ2-3; 8 bases align to TRBD2. The V gene's germline CDR1 is LNHDA and CDR2 SQIVND (reference sequence). Germline trimming cut 3 bases from V and 1 base from J; bases unmatched to any gene: 0. The CDR3 length is 14 residues.

The V call is TRBV10-3, the J call TRBJ1-5, with TRBD1 matching over 8 bases. After removal of 0 bases from V and 2 bases from J, the junction contained 0 bases not matched to a gene. Looked up from germline, CDR1 is ENHRY and CDR2 is SYGVKD. The CDR3 spans 15 residues. CDR3 sequence (DNA): TGTGCCATCAGTGAGTCGGGACAGGGCAATCAGCCCCAGCATTTT. Its translation is CAISESGQGNQPQHF.

V usage is TRBV4-3 and J usage is TRBJ2-7; possibly TRBD1 for D (5 bases). The CDR3 runs to 14 residues. The V and J ends lost 1 base and 1 base respectively, with 8 bases between them. Germline V gene data show CDR1 as LGHNA and CDR2 as YSLEER. CDR3 sequence: CASSQGSGSYEQYF. The DNA of the CDR3 is TGCGCCAGCAGCCAAGGTTCAGGGTCCTACGAGCAGTACTTC.

V and J are TRBV2 and TRBJ1-2, with D perhaps matching TRBD1 (5 bases). Trimming cost V 0 bases and J 2 bases, with 7 bases left between them. Germline CDR1 reads SNHLY; CDR2 reads FYNNEI. CDR3 size: 14 residues. The CDR3: CASSEAAGNYGYTF. The CDR3 coding sequence is TGTGCCAGCAGTGAAGCTGCAGGGAACTATGGCTACACCTTC.

The chain couples TRBV10-3 to TRBJ2-6; 9 nucleotides line up with TRBD1. Losses at the gene ends were 6 bases for V and 0 bases for J; bases not matched to a gene: 9. Germline CDR1 reads ENHRY; CDR2 reads SYGVKD. This CDR3 has 18 residues. CDR3 DNA sequence: TGTGCCATCAGAAATTCCGGGACAGGGCGCTCTGGGGCCAACGTCCTGACTTTC. As protein: CAIRNSGTGRSGANVLTF.

J is TRBJ1-2 and V is TRBV28; 8 bases line up with TRBD1. The CDR3 has 17 residues. Germline-derived CDR1 and CDR2 are MDHEN and SYDVKM. Trimming cost V 0 bases and J 8 bases; bases outside gene matches: 14. CDR3 sequence reads: CASSLWWGLDRERGYTF. DNA for the CDR3: TGTGCCAGCAGTTTATGGTGGGGACTGGACAGGGAGCGGGGCTACACCTTC.

The CDR3 here is CASSPWGRSQETQYF. In nucleotides, the CDR3 is TGTGCCAGCAGTCCCTGGGGGAGGAGCCAAGAGACCCAGTACTTC. The chain carries TRBV7-8 and TRBJ2-5; D may be TRBD2 (6 bases). CDR1 SGHVS and CDR2 FQNEAQ come from the germline V gene. The CDR3 loop spans 15 amino acids. V gave up 6 bases and J gave up 1 base, with 15 bases separating them.

A remark on this clone: Germline is not matched at one junction end, which may reflect a read error. The rearrangement links TRBV12-3 or TRBV12-4 to TRBJ1-1; unclear D gene. The CDR3 runs to 11 residues. CDR3 DNA sequence: TGTGCCAGCACTGGGCAAACAGCACAGCAATTT. Translation gives CASTGQTAQQF.

The V and J genes are TRBV19 and TRBJ1-1, with D perhaps TRBD1 (6 bases). CDR1 LNHDA and CDR2 SQIVND come from the germline V gene (reference sequence). The CDR3 spans 15 residues. The V end was cut by 5 bases, the J end by 1 base, with 14 bases between. The CDR3 loop is CASSRTANPNTEAFF. The CDR3 DNA reads as TGTGCCAGTAGTCGGACAGCCAACCCGAACACTGAAGCTTTCTTT.

The CDR3 DNA reads as TGTGCCAGCAGCTCGGTCGCTCCCTCCCACAGTGAGCAGTTCTTC. Amino acid sequence: CASSSVAPSHSEQFF. The chain uses TRBV11-2 and TRBJ2-1; D is uncertain. The CDR3 extends over 15 amino acids. The germline V gene has CDR1 SGHAT and CDR2 FQNNGV. V was cut by 4 bases and J by 9 bases, with 19 bases left in between. The whole variable domain, filled in from reference TRBV11-2 and TRBJ2-1, reads EAGVAQSPRYKIIEKRQSVAFWCNPISGHATLYWYQQILGQGPKLLIQFQNNGVVDDSQLPKDRFSAERLKGVDSTLKIQPAKLEDSAVYLCASSSVAPSHSEQFFGPGTRLTVL.

This clone occurred once. The chain has TRBV25-1 and TRBJ1-1; D is possibly TRBD1 (5 bases). The germline V and J ends were trimmed by 4 bases and 4 bases, with 10 bases remaining between them. Germline lookup yields CDR1 MGHDK and CDR2 SYGVNS. The CDR3 contains 13 residues. The CDR3 region is CASSAGGGTEAFF. CDR3 nucleotide sequence: TGTGCCAGCAGTGCCGGGGGTGGCACTGAAGCTTTCTTT.

The rearrangement uses TRBV7-8 and TRBJ2-3; 8 nucleotides align to TRBD2. The CDR3 has 17 amino acids. Germline CDR1 SGHVS, CDR2 FQNEAQ. Trimming took 1 base from V and 1 from J; bases not matched to a gene: 7. This CDR3 reads CASSLDQRGCGTDTQYF. CDR3 nucleotide sequence: TGTGCCAGCAGCTTAGACCAGCGGGGGTGCGGCACAGATACGCAGTATTTT.

This clone was detected only a few times. The chain is built from TRBV3-1 (or the pseudogene TRBV3-2) and TRBJ1-6; 7 bases are shared with TRBD1. Looked up from germline, CDR1 is LGHDT and CDR2 is YNNKEL (reference sequence). Trimming cost V 6 bases and J 10 bases; bases outside gene matches: 3. CDR3 length: 12 residues. Here the CDR3 DNA reads TGTGCCAGCAGAACAGGGGAATCACCCCTCCACTTT. This codes for CASRTGESPLHF.

V is TRBV19 and J is TRBJ2-2; 7 nucleotides align to TRBD1. Germline V lookup: CDR1 LNHDA, CDR2 SQIVND (reference sequence). The J segment lost 6 bases and the V segment lost 8 bases, leaving 18 bases of the junction unmatched. CDR3 length: 17 residues. The CDR3 bases are TGTGCCAGTCAGACTGGAAGGGGGCAGGGCCCGGCCGGGGAGCTGTTTTTT. This gives the protein CASQTGRGQGPAGELFF.

This chain joins TRBV25-1 and TRBJ2-2, with a possible D match to TRBD2 (5 bases). With 3 bases removed from V and 6 bases from J, the gap between germline ends came to 20 bases. Germline V lookup: CDR1 MGHDK, CDR2 SYGVNS. The CDR3 extends over 17 amino acids. CDR3 nucleotides: TGTGCCAGCAGTGAGTCCGAGGGCAGAAAAAACCCCGGGGAGCTGTTTTTT. Amino acid sequence: CASSESEGRKNPGELFF.

The rearrangement joins TRBV18 to TRBJ1-2; D might be TRBD1 (6 bases). This CDR3 has 16 amino acids. In germline, CDR1 is KGHSH, CDR2 LQKENI. With 2 bases removed from V and 4 bases from J, the gap between germline ends came to 17 bases. Here the CDR3 DNA reads TGTGCCAGCTCACCAAGTGGTGCGGGGGGCGGCTATGGCTACACCTTC. Translation gives CASSPSGAGGGYGYTF.

The genes are TRBV19 and TRBJ2-1, with 8 bases that match TRBD1. Per the germline V gene, CDR1 is LNHDA and CDR2 is SQIVND (reference sequence). The V gene end was trimmed by 4 bases and the J gene end by 12 bases; junction bases not matched to a gene: 8. The CDR3 spans 13 residues. CDR3 region: CASSRTDRVGQFF. The CDR3 nucleotides are TGTGCCAGTAGTAGGACGGACAGGGTCGGGCAGTTCTTC.

Ten or more counts support this clone. The chain recombines TRBV18 with TRBJ1-2; perhaps TRBD1 as D (6 bases). Germline-derived CDR1 and CDR2 are KGHSH and LQKENI. The CDR3 is 17 amino acids. V dropped 2 bases and J dropped 8 bases, with 24 bases sitting between them. CDR3 DNA: TGTGCCAGCTCACCATCCCAAAACAGGGATCCGCATCAAGGCTACACCTTC. Protein: CASSPSQNRDPHQGYTF.

Here the CDR3 DNA reads TGCAGCGTGGGAGGGGGGATAGACAGGTTGAATCAGCCCCAGCATTTT. Its protein is CSVGGGIDRLNQPQHF. The chain combines TRBV29-1 with TRBJ1-5, with TRBD1 as a possible D gene (6 bases). The CDR3 is 16 residues long. Between the trimmed V and J ends, which lost 6 bases and 4 bases, there was a span of 22 bases. CDR1 and CDR2 (germline): SQVTM, ANQGSEA. Using reference TRBV29-1 and TRBJ1-5 for the parts outside the CDR3, the full variable domain is SAVISQKPSRDICQRGTSLTIQCQVDSQVTMMFWYRQQPGQSLTLIATANQGSEATYESGFVIDKFPISRPNLTFSTLTVSNMSPEDSSIYLCSVGGGIDRLNQPQHFGDGTRLSIL.